Listed below are T cell receptor beta chains from one sample, sequenced in a study of shared clonotypes between healthy human individuals. Using immunoSEQ multiplex PCR, the repertoire was profiled, and TCRdb retains in-frame clones only, with some absent. The sample holds 800,000 to 950,000 clones, about 96% seen once. Material for sequencing was naive CD8+ T cells sorted from blood. These receptors all come from a man between 25 and 39 years old in good health. Both conserved end residues are part of each CDR3. Fields, in order: V gene, CDR3 protein.

>TRBV29-1
CSVTDRGQEETQYF
>TRBV9
CASSAGTGLAEQYF
>TRBV4-1
CASSQGGLAGAGELFF
>TRBV7-2
CASSLFGTTGSLETQYF
>TRBV27
CASSFFPQRDSQETQYF
>TRBV7-9
CASTPRVADTQYF
>TRBV5-1
CASSLGAGGSADTQYF
>TRBV11-2
CASSLGTSGRVNTGELFF
>TRBV27
CASSPRGRTDTQYF
>TRBV9
CASSVGEVISLETQYF
>TRBV6-1
CASSEYMQGGYNEQFF
>TRBV2
CASSEAGERFYEQYF
>TRBV7-9
CASSLAFGGDTQYF
>TRBV29-1
CSTDGHYGYTF
>TRBV7-9
CASSLEGTGDEQYF
>TRBV7-9
CASSLRSEAGELFF
>TRBV6-1
CASSEYMVNPRHNEQFF
>TRBV7-9
CASSFGTSYFF
>TRBV6-5
CASRGLAGVDEQYF
>TRBV4-3
CASSQDGAGAGWDTEAFF
>TRBV7-3
CASSLIPTGGTYNEQFF
>TRBV4-1
CASSQDSYESSYNEQFF
>TRBV27
CASSLQGRYTEAFF
>TRBV7-9
CASSSPRTEASSYNEQFF
>TRBV28
CASSLRGTGGRNTEAFF
>TRBV15
CATSRRPRIDLYGYTF
>TRBV7-2
CASSLEGLRSVPNEQFF
>TRBV5-1
CASTSPPRNEQFF
>TRBV5-6
CASSLAGQGLYNEQFF
>TRBV29-1
CSVERATRIETQYF
>TRBV2
CASSSGAGPSYEQYF
>TRBV29-1
CSGLIQETQYF
>TRBV19
CASSMGDYEQYF
>TRBV4-1
CASSQYPGGTTDTQYF
>TRBV19
CASTPVDRAGAGTQYF
>TRBV4-1
CASSQEGAGDLIWEQYF
>TRBV30
CAWRGLGQQYF
>TRBV28
CASSLRLAGVEQYF
>TRBV28
CASSRDKTGLGTYEQYF
>TRBV27
CASSLVLGYNEQFF
>TRBV2
CASRGRDGYTF
>TRBV27
CAGYEQATSTDTQYF
>TRBV7-2
CASTYGADYGYTF
>TRBV5-6
CASSLTLMDRYEQYF
>TRBV10-3
CATSGQGKEGTEAFF